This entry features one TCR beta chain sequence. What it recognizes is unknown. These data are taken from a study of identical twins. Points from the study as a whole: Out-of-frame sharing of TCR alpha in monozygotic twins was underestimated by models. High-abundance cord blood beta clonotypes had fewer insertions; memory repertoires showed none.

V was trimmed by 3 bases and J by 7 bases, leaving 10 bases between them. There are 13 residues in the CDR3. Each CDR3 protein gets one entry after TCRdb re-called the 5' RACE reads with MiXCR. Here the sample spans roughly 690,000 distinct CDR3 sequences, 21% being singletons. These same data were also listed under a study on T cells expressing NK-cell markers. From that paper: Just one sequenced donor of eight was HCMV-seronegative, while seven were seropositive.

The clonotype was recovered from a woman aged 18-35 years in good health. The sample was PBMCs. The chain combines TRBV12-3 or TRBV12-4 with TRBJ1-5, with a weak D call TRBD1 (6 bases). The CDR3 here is CASSFAGGQPQHF. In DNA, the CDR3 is TGTGCCAGCAGTTTTGCGGGGGGCCAGCCCCAGCATTTT.